This TCR beta chain was obtained from a study of blood T cells in healthy people across ages. Study-level results: With unsorted PBMCs, a conclusive comparison of naive versus antigen-experienced cells was not possible.

This clonotype was found a few times. Its cognate antigen is unknown. A second roughly 6 to 11 cycle PCR used barcoded and J-beta primers. TCRdb redid the calling of the 5' RACE reads with MiXCR, one entry per CDR3 protein. The sample has approximately 810,000 distinct CDR3 sequences, 35% to 40% seen once. For every donor, a draw yielded about 9.7 milliliters of peripheral blood. This receptor was identified in a man between 18 and 35 years old in good health. The sequencing input was blood.

The CDR3 spells CSASSGGVDGYTF. Written as DNA, the CDR3 is TGCAGTGCTAGTTCGGGGGGAGTTGATGGCTACACCTTC. The rearrangement joins TRBV20-1 to TRBJ1-2; D is perhaps TRBD1 (5 bases). The CDR3 length is 13 residues. V gave up 3 bases and J gave up 6 bases, with 14 bases separating them. The germline CDR1 and CDR2 sequences are DFQATT and SNEGSKA (reference sequence).